This T cell receptor beta chain was recovered during a study of CD8+ T cells in alopecia areata. Regarding the study as a whole: Normal skin's resident alphabeta T cells are sequenced alongside lesional scalp T cells.

On this clone: Its antigen is undetermined. Any gene name here is a mouse gene name. Read coverage stops 4 residues before the CDR3 terminus; the germline J gene supplies the remainder.

With 3 bases removed from V and 5 bases from J, the gap between germline ends came to 9 bases. The germline V gene encodes CDR1 NNHDY and CDR2 SYVADS. This CDR3 has 13 residues. Investigators isolated RNA and reverse transcribed it into cDNA to act as the sequencing template. Here immunoSEQ multiplex PCR was the method, and the copy in TCRdb shows in-frame clones only, minus some. Listed for the sample are some 120,000 clones, none seen a single time. The chain carries TRBV13-3 and TRBJ2-1, with a tentative D call TRBD1 (6 bases). The TCR originated in a C3H/HeJ mouse with alopecia areata. For this mouse line, the MHC haplotype is H2-k. The sample comprised lesional skin. The CDR3 protein is CASSGTVDAEQFF. The CDR3 DNA, read in part, is TGTGCCAGCAGTGGGACAGTAGATGCT.